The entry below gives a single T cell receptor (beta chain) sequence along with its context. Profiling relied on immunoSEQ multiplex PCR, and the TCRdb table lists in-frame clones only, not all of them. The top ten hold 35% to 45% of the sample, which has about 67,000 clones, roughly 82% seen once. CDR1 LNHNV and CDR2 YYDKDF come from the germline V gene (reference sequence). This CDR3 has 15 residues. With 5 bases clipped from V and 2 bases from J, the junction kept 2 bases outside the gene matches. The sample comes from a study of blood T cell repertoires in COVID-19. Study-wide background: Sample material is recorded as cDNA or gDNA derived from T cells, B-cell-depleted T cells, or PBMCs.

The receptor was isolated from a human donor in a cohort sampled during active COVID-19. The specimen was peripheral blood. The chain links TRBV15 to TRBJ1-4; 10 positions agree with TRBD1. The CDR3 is CATSGTGATNEKLFF. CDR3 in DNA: TGTGCCACCAGCGGGACAGGGGCGACTAATGAAAAACTGTTTTTT.